Listed here are 32 T cell receptor beta chains from one sample, sequenced in a study of resident and recirculating memory T cells in vitiligo (dated by TCRdb to 2016 to 2018). The library was made by the immunoSEQ multiplex PCR assay. TCRdb stores this immuneACCESS table with in-frame sequences only. Part of the clones is absent; in the studies checked, under half of the shortfall reflects unresolved V genes, and no reason is known for the rest. In this sample the table shows roughly 80,000 clones, around 92% of which occur a single time. The ten largest clonotypes hold approximately 5.4% of the sample. The sample taken for sequencing was blood. These receptors all come from a male donor with vitiligo.

The chain is built from TRBV5-1 and TRBJ1-2, with 9 bases that match TRBD1. This CDR3 region has 15 residues. Losses at the gene ends were 0 bases for V and 4 bases for J; bases not matched to a gene: 4. CDR1 SGHRS and CDR2 YFSETQ come from the germline V gene. In DNA form, the CDR3 reads TGCGCCAGCAGCTTGGGCTCGGACAGGGGCTATGGCTACACCTTC. Its translation: CASSLGSDRGYGYTF.

The genes are TRBV5-1 and TRBJ2-6; 8 bases map to TRBD2. CDR3 length: 17 residues. J gave up 2 bases and V 4 bases, and 8 bases lay outside the gene matches. From germline, CDR1 is SGHRS and CDR2 YFSETQ. CDR3 sequence: CASSRGGWGTGANVLTF. DNA for the CDR3: TGCGCCAGCAGCCGGGGGGGTTGGGGGACTGGGGCCAACGTCCTGACTTTC.

This clone is termed medium-sized. V usage is TRBV6-1 and J usage is TRBJ2-7, with a weak D call TRBD1 (6 bases). From germline, CDR1 is MNHNS and CDR2 SASEGT. The CDR3 contains 13 residues. V gave up 2 bases and J gave up 2 bases, with 7 bases separating them. CDR3 residues: CASSEWDTYEQYF. Here the CDR3 DNA reads TGTGCCAGCAGTGAATGGGACACCTACGAGCAGTACTTC.

A single count supports this clone. V usage is TRBV5-1 and J usage is TRBJ2-2; D unresolved. The germline V gene encodes CDR1 SGHRS and CDR2 YFSETQ. This CDR3 contains 13 residues. The V end was cut by 5 bases, the J end by 7 bases, with 12 bases between. CDR3 amino acids: CASSQARGGELFF. DNA for the CDR3: TGCGCCAGCAGTCAAGCTAGAGGCGGGGAGCTGTTTTTT.

The V call is TRBV7-9, the J call TRBJ2-1; TRBD2 aligns across 13 bases. With V trimmed by 5 bases and J by 10 bases, 8 bases remained unmatched. The CDR3 extends over 15 amino acids. The germline CDR1 and CDR2 sequences are SEHNR and FQNEAQ (reference sequence). CDR3 protein: CASSLGLAGVGEQFF. The CDR3 DNA reads as TGTGCCAGCAGCCTCGGACTAGCGGGAGTCGGGGAGCAGTTCTTC.

The chain links TRBV6-5 to TRBJ1-2; no clear D gene. Between the trimmed V and J ends, which lost 0 bases and 2 bases, there was a span of 7 bases. This CDR3 region has 14 residues. Germline V gives CDR1 MNHEY, CDR2 SVGAGI. DNA of the CDR3: TGTGCCAGCAGTTACTCGAAACAAAACTATGGCTACACCTTC. Amino acids: CASSYSKQNYGYTF.

The J gene is TRBJ2-2, the V gene TRBV28; a weak D match, TRBD1 (7 bases). Germline V gene lookup returns CDR1 MDHEN and CDR2 SYDVKM. The CDR3 spans 14 residues. V was clipped by 8 bases and J by 7 bases, with 17 bases between them. DNA for the CDR3: TGTGCCAGCGCCGCAGGGGGGAATTACGGGGAGCTGTTTTTT. It specifies CASAAGGNYGELFF.

V usage is TRBV28 and J usage is TRBJ1-5, with D uncertain. This CDR3 spans 15 amino acids. The V gene's germline CDR1 is MDHEN and CDR2 SYDVKM. Trimming pared 2 bases from V and 3 bases from J, leaving 11 bases between. CDR3 sequence reads: CASSLTGIYNQPQHF. In nucleotides, the CDR3 is TGTGCCAGCAGTTTAACGGGGATCTACAATCAGCCCCAGCATTTT.

This clone was detected only once. The rearrangement links TRBV5-1 to TRBJ1-4, with D tentatively TRBD1 (6 bases). The germline V gene encodes CDR1 SGHRS and CDR2 YFSETQ. V lost 0 bases to trimming and J lost 5 bases, with 11 bases between them. The CDR3 totals 15 residues. The CDR3 loop is CASSLGTGTNEKLFF. The CDR3 coding sequence is TGCGCCAGCAGCTTGGGCACAGGGACGAATGAAAAACTGTTTTTT. Variable domain in full (rest from reference TRBV5-1 and TRBJ1-4): KAGVTQTPRYLIKTRGQQVTLSCSPISGHRSVSWYQQTPGQGLQFLFEYFSETQRNKGNFPGRFSGRQFSNSRSEMNVSTLELGDSALYLCASSLGTGTNEKLFFGSGTQLSVL.

CDR3 nucleotide sequence: TGTGCCAGCAGCCTGGGACAGGGAGTCTCTGGGGCCAACGTCCTGACTTTC. It is translated as CASSLGQGVSGANVLTF. The chain links TRBV11-1 to TRBJ2-6; TRBD1 matches 9 bases. Germline trimming cut 5 bases from V and 0 bases from J; bases unmatched to any gene: 5. Per germline, CDR1 SGHAT and CDR2 FQDESV (reference sequence). CDR3 size: 17 residues.

V is TRBV30 and J is TRBJ1-2; the D gene is possibly TRBD1 (6 bases). V was shortened by 4 bases and J by 4 bases, with 16 bases between the two germline ends. The CDR3 consists of 14 residues. Germline V gene lookup returns CDR1 GTSNPN and CDR2 SVGIG (reference sequence). In nucleotides, the CDR3 is TGTGCCTGGAAATCGGGGCCAGGGGTCTATGGCTACACCTTC. Protein sequence: CAWKSGPGVYGYTF.

The V call is TRBV5-1, the J call TRBJ1-4, with 9 nucleotides matching TRBD1. Trimming at V came to 4 bases and at J to 7 bases, leaving 5 bases not matched to a gene. Per germline, CDR1 SGHRS and CDR2 YFSETQ. This CDR3 comprises 14 residues. This chain's CDR3 is CASSPGQGIEKLFF. The CDR3 region has the DNA TGCGCCAGCAGCCCCGGACAGGGGATTGAAAAACTGTTTTTT.

The V call is TRBV11-2, the J call TRBJ2-1; TRBD2 matches at 12 bases. Per germline, CDR1 SGHAT and CDR2 FQNNGV. Trimming cost V 6 bases and J 7 bases; bases outside gene matches: 7. The CDR3 length is 15 residues. The CDR3 spells CASRPPGTSGNEQFF. The CDR3 bases are TGTGCCAGCAGACCCCCCGGGACTAGCGGGAATGAGCAGTTCTTC.

The genes are TRBV7-2 and TRBJ1-2; a possible D gene is TRBD1 (5 bases). This CDR3 region has 12 residues. V dropped 2 bases and J dropped 4 bases, with 5 bases sitting between them. Germline V gene sequence: CDR1 SGHTA, CDR2 FQGNSA. The CDR3 spells CASSLRGYGYTF. CDR3 DNA sequence: TGTGCCAGCAGCTTAAGGGGCTATGGCTACACCTTC.

The chain joins TRBV6-6 to TRBJ2-7, with TRBD1 as a possible D gene (6 bases). Germline V lookup: CDR1 MNHNY, CDR2 SVGAGI (reference sequence). This CDR3 has 14 amino acids. Trimming left V 0 bases short and J 1 base short, with 7 bases between. CDR3 residues: CASSYSRGSYEQYF. The DNA of the CDR3 is TGTGCCAGCAGTTACTCTAGGGGGTCCTACGAGCAGTACTTC.

J is TRBJ2-7 and V is TRBV29-1; weak D call: TRBD1 (6 bases). This CDR3 has 16 residues. Trimming shortened V by 6 bases and J by 2 bases, and 23 bases separated the two germline ends. CDR1 SQVTM and CDR2 ANQGSEA come from the germline V gene. The CDR3 is CSVVLFQGTYPYEQYF. The CDR3, as DNA: TGCAGCGTGGTTCTGTTTCAGGGGACATATCCCTACGAGCAGTACTTC.

The chain couples TRBV7-2 to TRBJ2-2; 8 positions agree with TRBD2. Germline V gene sequence: CDR1 SGHTA, CDR2 FQGNSA. With 8 bases clipped from V and 7 bases from J, the junction kept 9 bases outside the gene matches. CDR3 length: 14 residues. The CDR3 DNA is TGTGCCAGCGGGAGCGGGAGTTGGGGCGGGGAGCTGTTTTTT. It is translated as CASGSGSWGGELFF.

The V gene is TRBV27, the J gene TRBJ1-5, with TRBD1 as a possible D gene (5 bases). CDR1 MNHEY and CDR2 SMNVEV come from the germline V gene (reference sequence). CDR3 length: 17 residues. Trimming removed 0 bases from V and 1 base from J, with 13 bases in between. DNA of the CDR3: TGTGCCAGCAGTTTATCGTGGGGAAGGGGCAGCAATCAGCCCCAGCATTTT. Translation gives CASSLSWGRGSNQPQHF.

The chain combines TRBV23-1 with TRBJ1-2; a possible D gene is TRBD1 (6 bases). TRBV23-1 is treated as an ORF (open reading frame) with a function not yet certain. CDR3 size: 16 residues. V lost 0 bases and J 1 base, leaving 12 bases between the germline ends. The chain's CDR3 is CASSQSWTANNYGYTF. In DNA, the CDR3 is TGCGCCAGCAGTCAATCGTGGACAGCTAATAACTATGGCTACACCTTC.

This clone was detected only once. CDR3 nucleotide sequence: TGTGCCAGCAGTGCGACAGTTGCATCTGAAGCTTTCTTT. This gives the protein CASSATVASEAFF. The chain links TRBV6-4 to TRBJ1-1; weak D call: TRBD1 (5 bases). The CDR3 contains 13 residues. From germline, CDR1 is MRHNA and CDR2 SNTAGT. Trimming took 4 bases from V and 6 from J, leaving 12 bases between them.

The V gene is TRBV13, the J gene TRBJ2-1; TRBD1 aligns across 7 bases. Germline values: CDR1 PRHDT, CDR2 FYEKMQ (reference sequence). The CDR3 is 17 residues long. Unmatched junction bases numbered 12, after V lost 5 bases and J lost 2 bases. As DNA, the CDR3 is TGTGCCAGCAGCCCTACCCTCCAGGGGGATACCTACAATGAGCAGTTCTTC. It codes for CASSPTLQGDTYNEQFF.

This clone was counted a few times. Here the CDR3 reads CASSGEEVAPGELFF. In DNA, the CDR3 is TGTGCCAGCAGTGGTGAGGAGGTAGCGCCCGGGGAGCTGTTTTTT. The chain carries TRBV2 and TRBJ2-2; possible D gene TRBD2, 5 bases. Looked up from germline, CDR1 is SNHLY and CDR2 is FYNNEI. The CDR3 is 15 amino acids. Trimming took 4 bases from V and 6 from J, leaving 15 bases between them.

The chain joins TRBV9 to TRBJ2-3; D ambiguous. Per the germline V gene, CDR1 is SGDLS and CDR2 is YYNGEE. CDR3 length: 13 amino acids. Trimming removed 3 bases at V and 1 base at J, with 6 bases between. CDR3 sequence: CASSEQGTDTQYF. The CDR3 DNA follows: TGTGCCAGCAGCGAGCAGGGCACAGATACGCAGTATTTT.

The chain has TRBV18 and TRBJ1-1; unclear D gene. Germline V gene sequence: CDR1 KGHSH, CDR2 LQKENI. Deletions cut 1 base from V and 4 bases from J, with 16 bases between. The CDR3 has 16 amino acids. CDR3 sequence (DNA): TGTGCCAGCTCACCACACCCCCCCGGGGAGGGCACTGAAGCTTTCTTT. This gives the protein CASSPHPPGEGTEAFF.

V and J are TRBV7-9 and TRBJ2-5; 9 bases map to TRBD2. Looked up from germline, CDR1 is SEHNR and CDR2 is FQNEAQ (reference sequence). V gave up 2 bases and J gave up 2 bases; unmatched junction bases: 9. The CDR3 has 17 amino acids. CDR3 nucleotide sequence: TGTGCCAGCAGCTTATCTCGACTAGCGGACCTACAAGAGACCCAGTACTTC. Translation: CASSLSRLADLQETQYF.

The genes are TRBV2 and TRBJ2-1; D gene unclear. The CDR3 runs 15 residues. V lost 6 bases and J lost 0, with 12 bases in between. Germline V gene lookup returns CDR1 SNHLY and CDR2 FYNNEI. The chain's CDR3 is CASSPQLNSYNEQFF. As DNA, the CDR3 is TGTGCCAGCAGCCCTCAACTTAACTCCTACAATGAGCAGTTCTTC.

The V call is TRBV6-1, the J call TRBJ1-2; 7 bases agree with TRBD1. Germline V gene sequence: CDR1 MNHNS, CDR2 SASEGT. V shed 8 bases, J shed 8 bases, and the junction held 8 bases outside the gene matches. The CDR3 is 12 amino acids. In DNA form, the CDR3 reads TGTGCCAGCTTCGACAGGGACGGCGGCTACACCTTC. This encodes CASFDRDGGYTF.

V and J are TRBV10-3 and TRBJ2-1, with a weak D call TRBD1 (6 bases). The CDR3 runs 15 residues. Germline loops: CDR1 ENHRY, CDR2 SYGVKD. V lost 3 bases and J lost 4, with 13 bases in between. CDR3 loop: CAISEWDNLYNEQFF. The CDR3 region has the DNA TGTGCCATCAGTGAATGGGACAACCTTTACAATGAGCAGTTCTTC.

V gene TRBV28 combines with J gene TRBJ2-7, with 8 bases identical to TRBD2. The CDR3 totals 17 residues. V dropped 6 bases and J dropped 2; count of bases not matched to a gene: 15. CDR1 and CDR2 (germline): MDHEN, SYDVKM. The CDR3 sequence is CASSTNGEREFTYEQYF. DNA of the CDR3: TGTGCCAGCAGCACCAACGGGGAGCGGGAGTTTACCTACGAGCAGTACTTC.

This sequence joins TRBV19 and TRBJ2-1; a weak D match, TRBD2 (5 bases). The CDR3 length is 14 residues. Germline CDR1 and CDR2: LNHDA and SQIVND (reference sequence). Trimming removed 3 bases at V and 7 bases at J, with 13 bases between. CDR3 loop: CASSISAGPNEQFF. DNA for the CDR3: TGTGCCAGTAGTATTAGCGCGGGCCCTAATGAGCAGTTCTTC.

This rearrangement joins TRBV4-3 to TRBJ2-7; 7 nucleotides match TRBD1. CDR1 is LGHNA and CDR2 is YSLEER in the germline V gene. Unmatched junction bases numbered 6, after V lost 4 bases and J lost 0 bases. The CDR3 runs to 15 residues. CDR3 protein: CASSPRTGASYEQYF. The CDR3 DNA follows: TGCGCCAGCAGCCCTCGGACAGGCGCCTCCTACGAGCAGTACTTC.

The chain links TRBV7-2 to TRBJ2-7, with 11 bases matching TRBD1. The germline V gene has CDR1 SGHTA and CDR2 FQGNSA. This CDR3 region has 13 residues. Unmatched junction bases numbered 1, after V lost 3 bases and J lost 6 bases. In DNA form, the CDR3 reads TGTGCCAGCAGCTTTGGGACAGGGGGCGAGCAGTACTTC. Encoded protein: CASSFGTGGEQYF.